This entry describes one TCR beta chain. What it binds is not known. The data belong to a study of cytomegalovirus exposure and HLA in healthy donors. Study-level background: Counted in an early data release were 65 million to 100 million unique TCRs from HLA-typed donors.

Trimming at V came to 3 bases and at J to 2 bases, leaving 7 bases not matched to a gene. Germline lookup yields CDR1 SGDLS and CDR2 YYNGEE. This CDR3 comprises 17 residues. PCR used 60 Vbeta primers and 13 Jbeta primers. The method was immunoSEQ multiplex PCR; TCRdb's version includes in-frame clones alone and lacks a portion of them. The table shows approximately 200,000 clones, with 70% to 85% occurring only once. Study outcomes and limitations: For most TCR sequences rarity was the rule, although some public TCRs occurred in many donors.

This TCR was recovered from a boy younger than 10 in good health and CMV-seronegative. The rearrangement uses TRBV9 and TRBJ2-5, with 13 bases aligning to TRBD2. The source material was PBMCs. CDR3 nucleotide sequence: TGTGCCAGCAGCGCCCGACTAGCGGGGGGACTACAAGAGACCCAGTACTTC. Its protein is CASSARLAGGLQETQYF.